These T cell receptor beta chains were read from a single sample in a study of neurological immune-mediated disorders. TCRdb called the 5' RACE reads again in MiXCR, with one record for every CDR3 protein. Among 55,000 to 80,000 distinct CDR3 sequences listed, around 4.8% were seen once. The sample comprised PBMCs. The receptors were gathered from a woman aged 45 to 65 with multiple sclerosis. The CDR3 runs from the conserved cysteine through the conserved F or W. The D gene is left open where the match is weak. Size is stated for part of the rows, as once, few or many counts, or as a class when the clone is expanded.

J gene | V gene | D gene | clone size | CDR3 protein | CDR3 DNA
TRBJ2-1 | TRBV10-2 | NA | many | CASTSDKMGGINEQFF | TGCGCCAGCACCTCTGACAAAATGGGTGGGATCAATGAGCAGTTCTTC
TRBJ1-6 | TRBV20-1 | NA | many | CSAEVAYNSPLNF | TGCAGTGCTGAGGTGGCCTATAATTCACCCCTCAACTTT
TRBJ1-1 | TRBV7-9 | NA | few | CASSPVGPRLGEAFF | TGTGCCAGCAGCCCAGTTGGCCCGCGGCTTGGGGAAGCTTTCTTT
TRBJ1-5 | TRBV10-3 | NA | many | CAISPYSNQPQHF | TGTGCCATCAGTCCGTATAGCAATCAGCCCCAGCATTTT
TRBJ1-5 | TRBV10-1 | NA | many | CASRIKGKTNSNQPQHF | TGCGCCAGCAGAATCAAAGGGAAAACTAATAGCAATCAGCCCCAGCATTTT
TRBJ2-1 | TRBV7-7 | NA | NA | CASSLGQGNEQFF | TGTGCTAGCAGCTTAGGGCAGGGGAATGAGCAGTTCTTC
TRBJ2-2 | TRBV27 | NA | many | CASSLFRGELFF | TGTGCCAGCAGTTTATTTCGGGGGGAGCTGTTTTTT
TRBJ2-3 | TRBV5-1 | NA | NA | CASSRDASTDTQYF | TGCGCCAGCAGTCGGGACGCAAGCACAGATACGCAGTATTTT
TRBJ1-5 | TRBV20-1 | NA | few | CSAWRRGKPQNF | TGCAGTGCTTGGCGCCGGGGGAAGCCCCAGAATTTT
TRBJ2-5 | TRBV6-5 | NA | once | CASSYRGGAETQYF | TGTGCCAGCAGTTACAGGGGCGGGGCGGAGACCCAGTACTTC
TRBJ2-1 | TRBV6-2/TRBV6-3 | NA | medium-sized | CASSYVGGAADEQFF | TGTGCCAGCAGTTACGTGGGGGGGGCGGCGGATGAGCAGTTCTTC
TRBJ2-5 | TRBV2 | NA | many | CASSGGSTQTQYF | TGTGCCAGCAGTGGGGGTAGCACCCAGACCCAGTACTTC
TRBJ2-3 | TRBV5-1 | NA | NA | CASSSGADTQYF | TGCGCCAGCAGCTCCGGCGCAGATACGCAGTATTTT
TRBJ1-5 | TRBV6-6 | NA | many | CASTRLSNQPQHF | TGTGCCAGCACCAGGCTTAGCAATCAGCCCCAGCATTTT
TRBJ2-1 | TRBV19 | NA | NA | CASGASQSSYNEQFF | TGTGCCAGTGGGGCCTCTCAGAGCTCCTACAATGAGCAGTTCTTC
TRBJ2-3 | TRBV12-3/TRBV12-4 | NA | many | CASSWGLGTDTQYF | TGTGCCAGCAGTTGGGGGTTGGGCACAGATACGCAGTATTTT
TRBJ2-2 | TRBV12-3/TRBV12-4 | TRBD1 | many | CASSTGTGRSGELFF | TGTGCCAGCAGCACCGGGACAGGGAGATCCGGGGAGCTGTTTTTT
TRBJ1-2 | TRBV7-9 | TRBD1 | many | CASSLGQAFNYGYTF | TGTGCCAGCAGCCTCGGACAGGCTTTTAACTATGGCTACACCTTC
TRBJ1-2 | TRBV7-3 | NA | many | CASSNLDGYGYTF | TGTGCCAGCAGTAACCTCGACGGCTATGGCTACACCTTC
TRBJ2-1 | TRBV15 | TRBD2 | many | CATSRAASGGLSVQFF | TGTGCCACCAGCAGAGCTGCTAGCGGGGGGCTTTCGGTGCAGTTCTTC
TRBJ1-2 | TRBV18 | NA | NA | CASSRDGLRYGYTF | TGTGCCAGCTCACGGGACGGATTGCGTTATGGCTACACCTTC
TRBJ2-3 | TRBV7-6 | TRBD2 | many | CASSLALAGPDTQYF | TGTGCCAGCAGCTTAGCCCTAGCGGGGCCAGATACGCAGTATTTT
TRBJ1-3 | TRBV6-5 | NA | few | CASSYSRLGSGGNTIYF | TGTGCCAGCAGTTACTCGCGTTTGGGGAGTGGTGGAAACACCATATATTTT
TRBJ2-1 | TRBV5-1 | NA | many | CASSIWTKKGDEQFF | TGCGCCAGCAGCATATGGACAAAGAAAGGGGATGAGCAGTTCTTC
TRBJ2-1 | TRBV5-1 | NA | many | CASMPKGDDNEQFF | TGCGCCAGCATGCCGAAGGGAGATGACAATGAGCAGTTCTTC
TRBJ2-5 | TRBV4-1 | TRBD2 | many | CASSQFASGGVKETQYF | TGCGCCAGCAGCCAATTTGCTAGCGGGGGGGTAAAAGAGACCCAGTACTTC
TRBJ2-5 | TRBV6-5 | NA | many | CASSYGGRETQYF | TGTGCCAGCAGTTACGGGGGGCGGGAGACCCAGTACTTC
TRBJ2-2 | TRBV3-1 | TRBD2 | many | CASRPDKGGFTGELFF | TGTGCCAGCAGACCGGACAAGGGAGGGTTCACCGGGGAGCTGTTTTTT
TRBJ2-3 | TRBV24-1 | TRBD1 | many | CATSPTGIADTQYF | TGTGCCACCAGCCCGACAGGGATCGCAGATACGCAGTATTTT
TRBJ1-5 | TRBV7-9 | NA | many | CASGTNQPQHF | TGTGCCAGCGGAACCAATCAGCCCCAGCATTTT
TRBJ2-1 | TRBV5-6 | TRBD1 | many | CASSLRQGYNEQFF | TGTGCCAGCAGCTTACGACAGGGCTACAATGAGCAGTTCTTC
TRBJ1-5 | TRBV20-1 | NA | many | CSASRRVGNQPQHF | TGCAGTGCTAGCCGCAGGGTCGGCAATCAGCCCCAGCATTTT
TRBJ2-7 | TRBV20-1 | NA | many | CSANTRAGLEQYF | TGCAGTGCTAACACCCGGGCAGGGTTAGAGCAGTACTTC
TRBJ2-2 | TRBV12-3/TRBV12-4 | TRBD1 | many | CASRRQTGSYTGELFF | TGTGCCAGCAGGAGACAGACAGGGAGCTACACCGGGGAGCTGTTTTTT
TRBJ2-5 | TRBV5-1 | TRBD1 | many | CASSSQGAAQETQYF | TGCGCCAGCAGCTCACAGGGGGCGGCTCAAGAGACCCAGTACTTC
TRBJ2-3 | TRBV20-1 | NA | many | CSARVPIGIDTQYF | TGCAGTGCTAGAGTTCCGATCGGTATAGATACGCAGTATTTT
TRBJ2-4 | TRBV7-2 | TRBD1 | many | CASSSTGGVKNIQYF | TGTGCCAGCAGCTCGACAGGGGGGGTTAAAAACATTCAGTACTTC
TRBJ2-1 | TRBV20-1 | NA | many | CSARDRKKEGYNEQFF | TGCAGTGCTAGAGATCGGAAGAAGGAAGGTTACAATGAGCAGTTCTTC
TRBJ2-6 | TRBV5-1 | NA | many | CASSLPSSGANVLTF | TGCGCCAGCAGCTTACCTAGCTCTGGGGCCAACGTCCTGACTTTC
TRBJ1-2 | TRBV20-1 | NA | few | CSATDERLYTF | TGCAGTGCTACTGACGAGAGACTCTACACCTTC
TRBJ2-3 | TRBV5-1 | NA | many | CASSLVWRQDTPGEDTQYF | TGCGCCAGCAGCTTGGTCTGGAGACAGGACACCCCCGGGGAAGATACGCAGTATTTT
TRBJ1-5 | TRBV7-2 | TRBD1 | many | CASSSRQGGQPQHF | TGTGCCAGCAGCTCCAGACAGGGGGGTCAGCCCCAGCATTTT
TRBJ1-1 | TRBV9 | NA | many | CASSVAASNMNTEAFF | TGTGCCAGCAGCGTAGCCGCAAGTAACATGAACACTGAAGCTTTCTTT
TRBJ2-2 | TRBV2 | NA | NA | CASSVLGSPTGELFF | TGTGCCAGCAGTGTTCTTGGGAGCCCAACCGGGGAGCTGTTTTTT
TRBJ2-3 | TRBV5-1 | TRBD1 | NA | CASSLHSDRDWTDTQYF | TGCGCCAGCAGCTTACATTCCGACAGGGATTGGACAGATACGCAGTATTTT
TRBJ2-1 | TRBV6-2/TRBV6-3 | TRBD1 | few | CASSYSGTGGIAEQFF | TGTGCCAGCAGTTACTCGGGGACAGGGGGGATTGCTGAGCAGTTCTTC
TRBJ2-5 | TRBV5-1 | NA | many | CASSVQGWDETQYF | TGCGCCAGCAGCGTGCAGGGGTGGGACGAGACCCAGTACTTC
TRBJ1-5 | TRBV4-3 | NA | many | CASSQDPGQPQHF | TGCGCCAGCAGCCAAGATCCCGGTCAGCCCCAGCATTTT
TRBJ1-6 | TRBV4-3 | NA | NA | CASSQDSGGDSPLHF | TGCGCCAGCAGCCAAGATAGTGGCGGGGATTCACCCCTCCACTTT
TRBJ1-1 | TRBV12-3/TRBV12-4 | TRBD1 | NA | CASSRQGLNTEAFF | TGTGCCAGCAGCCGACAGGGCTTGAACACTGAAGCTTTCTTT
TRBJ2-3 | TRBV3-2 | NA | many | CASSPRTDTQYF | TGTGCCAGCAGCCCACGCACAGATACGCAGTATTTT
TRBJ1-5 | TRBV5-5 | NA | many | CASSLALGSNQPQHF | TGTGCCAGCAGCTTGGCCTTGGGGAGCAATCAGCCCCAGCATTTT
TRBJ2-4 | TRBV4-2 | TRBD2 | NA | CASSQELAGKKIQYF | TGTGCCAGCAGCCAAGAACTAGCGGGGAAAAAAATTCAGTACTTC
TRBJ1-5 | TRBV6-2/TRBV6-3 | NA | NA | CASSYSTWSGVNQPQHF | TGTGCCAGCAGTTACTCCACATGGTCCGGGGTGAATCAGCCCCAGCATTTT
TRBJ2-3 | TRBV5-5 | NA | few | CATGAHLGVLADTQYF | TGTGCCACTGGTGCTCACCTTGGGGTTTTGGCAGATACGCAGTATTTT
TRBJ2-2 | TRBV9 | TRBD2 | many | CASSVGAGGTGELFF | TGTGCCAGCAGCGTAGGTGCGGGGGGTACCGGGGAGCTGTTTTTT
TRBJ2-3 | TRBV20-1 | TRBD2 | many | CSATIWGGASTDTQYF | TGCAGTGCAACGATATGGGGGGGAGCAAGCACAGATACGCAGTATTTT
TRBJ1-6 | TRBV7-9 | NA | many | CASSHREVNSPLHF | TGTGCCAGCAGCCACAGGGAGGTTAATTCACCCCTCCACTTT
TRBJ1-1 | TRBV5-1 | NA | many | CASSPGTVNTEAFF | TGCGCCAGCAGCCCCGGGACGGTGAACACTGAAGCTTTCTTT
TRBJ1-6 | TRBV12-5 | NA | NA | CASGLGDNSPLHF | TGTGCTAGTGGTTTGGGGGACAATTCACCCCTCCACTTT